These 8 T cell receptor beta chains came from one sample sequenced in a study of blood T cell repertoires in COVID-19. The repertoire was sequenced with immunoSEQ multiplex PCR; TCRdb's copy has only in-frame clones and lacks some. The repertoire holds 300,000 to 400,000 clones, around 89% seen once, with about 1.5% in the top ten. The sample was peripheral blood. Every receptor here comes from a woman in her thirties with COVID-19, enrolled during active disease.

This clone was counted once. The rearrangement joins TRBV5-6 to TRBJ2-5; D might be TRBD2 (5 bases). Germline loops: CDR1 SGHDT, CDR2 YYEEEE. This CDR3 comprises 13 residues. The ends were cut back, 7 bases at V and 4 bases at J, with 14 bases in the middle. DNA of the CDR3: TGTGCCAGCTCGATACGAGGAGGAGAGACCCAGTACTTC. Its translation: CASSIRGGETQYF.

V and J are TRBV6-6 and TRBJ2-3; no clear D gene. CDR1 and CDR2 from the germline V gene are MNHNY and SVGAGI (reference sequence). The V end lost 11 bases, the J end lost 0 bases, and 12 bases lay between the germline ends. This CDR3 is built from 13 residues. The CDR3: CAAGEYSTDTQYF. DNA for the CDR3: TGTGCCGCAGGTGAATATAGCACAGATACGCAGTATTTT.

The CDR3 region has the DNA TGTGCCAGCAGCAGACTAGCGGGGGCCACCGGGGAGCTGTTTTTT. Translation: CASSRLAGATGELFF. This chain joins TRBV2 and TRBJ2-2; TRBD2 aligns across 12 bases. The length of the CDR3 is 15 residues. Germline V gene lookup returns CDR1 SNHLY and CDR2 FYNNEI. The V and J ends lost 6 bases and 4 bases, in that order; junction bases with no gene match: 3. Full variable domain (rest looked up from reference TRBV2 and TRBJ2-2): EPEVTQTPSHQVTQMGQEVILRCVPISNHLYFYWYRQILGQKVEFLVSFYNNEISEKSEIFDDQFSVERPDGSNFTLKIRSTKLEDSAMYFCASSRLAGATGELFFGEGSRLTVL.

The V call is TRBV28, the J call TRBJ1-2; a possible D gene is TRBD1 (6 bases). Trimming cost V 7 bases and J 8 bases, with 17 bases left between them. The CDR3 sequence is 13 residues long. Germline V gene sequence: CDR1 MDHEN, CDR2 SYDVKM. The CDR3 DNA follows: TGTGCCAGCACCCCCGGGGGGGCGGGGGGCTACACCTTC. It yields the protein CASTPGGAGGYTF.

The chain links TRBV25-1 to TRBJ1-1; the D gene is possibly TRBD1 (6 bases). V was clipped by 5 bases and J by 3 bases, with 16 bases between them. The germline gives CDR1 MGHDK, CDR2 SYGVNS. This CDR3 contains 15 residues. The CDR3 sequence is CASSLYRGADTEAFF. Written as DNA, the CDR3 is TGTGCCAGCAGTTTGTACCGGGGGGCTGACACTGAAGCTTTCTTT.

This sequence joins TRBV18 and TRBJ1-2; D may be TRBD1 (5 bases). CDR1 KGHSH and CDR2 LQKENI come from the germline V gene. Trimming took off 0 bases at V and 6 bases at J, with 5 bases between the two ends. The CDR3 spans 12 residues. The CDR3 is CASSPPGDGYTF. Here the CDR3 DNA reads TGTGCCAGCTCACCACCAGGGGATGGCTACACCTTC.

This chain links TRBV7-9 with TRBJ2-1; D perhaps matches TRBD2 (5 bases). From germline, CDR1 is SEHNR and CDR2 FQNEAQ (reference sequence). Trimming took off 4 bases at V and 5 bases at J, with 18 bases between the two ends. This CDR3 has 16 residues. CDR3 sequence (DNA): TGTGCCAGCAGCTATCTAACCGGGATTACAAACAATGAGCAGTTCTTC. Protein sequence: CASSYLTGITNNEQFF.

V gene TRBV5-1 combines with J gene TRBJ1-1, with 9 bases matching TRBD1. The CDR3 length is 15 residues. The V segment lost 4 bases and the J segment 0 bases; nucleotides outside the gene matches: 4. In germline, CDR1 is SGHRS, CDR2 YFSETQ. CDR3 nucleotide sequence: TGCGCCAGCAGCACGGGGACAGGGATGAACACTGAAGCTTTCTTT. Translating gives CASSTGTGMNTEAFF.